The source of this TCR beta chain is a study of ipilimumab plus nivolumab after autologous stem cell transplantation. This clone was detected once. Ipilimumab, 1 mg/kg, started 14 to 28 days after autologous transplant. The CDR3 is 14 residues long. Germline CDR1 SGHRS, CDR2 YFSETQ. Trimming removed 0 bases at V and 0 bases at J, with 6 bases between. TCRdb's table, derived via immunoSEQ multiplex PCR, lists solely in-frame clones and lacks some. The sample includes about 40,000 clones, 80% to 95% of them seen just once. The sample in question was PBMCs, obtained in a trial of ipilimumab plus nivolumab as post-transplant consolidation. This TCR was sampled from a male donor with multiple myeloma. The V call is TRBV5-1, the J call TRBJ1-1, with D unresolved. The CDR3 DNA follows: TGCGCCAGCAGCTTGGGAGGGTTGAACACTGAAGCTTTCTTT. Translated: CASSLGGLNTEAFF.